The entry below describes one TCR beta chain. The antigen is not known. The CDR3 has 13 residues. Germline CDR1 reads SGDLS; CDR2 reads YYNGEE. Trimming left V 0 bases short and J 3 bases short, with 4 bases between. These data are taken from a study of T cell repertoires in cytomegalovirus infection. Findings of the study overall: In two of eight donors, the top clonotype was HLA-C-restricted CMV-specific. Cumulative public TCR beta family frequency identified carriers of CMV plus the relevant HLA.

TCRdb redid the calling of the reads with MiXCR, one entry per CDR3 protein. The sample records some 99,000 distinct CDR3 sequences, around 28% being singletons. Sequencing used CD8+ T cells from cultured PBMCs, obtained from culture after CMV antigen stimulation. The TCR originated in a human donor in good health (CMV status not recorded). Some clones in this sample may be carry-over from other donors' samples. The J gene is TRBJ1-5, the V gene TRBV9; D unresolved. CDR3 sequence (DNA): TGTGCCAGCAGCGTAGGAGTCAATCAGCCCCAGCATTTT. Its translation is CASSVGVNQPQHF.